This TCR beta chain was found in a study of identical twins. Regarding the study as a whole: Excess sharing by twins proved weaker in beta out-of-frame sequences. There were fewer insertions in abundant cord blood beta clonotypes, but memory repertoires showed no such pattern.

V was clipped by 4 bases and J by 5 bases, with 12 bases between them. This CDR3 is built from 14 residues. The V gene's germline CDR1 is SGHDT and CDR2 YYEEEE. About this clonotype: Its antigen is currently unknown.

TCRdb re-called the 5' RACE reads through MiXCR, storing one row per CDR3 protein. The table has about 210,000 distinct CDR3 sequences, roughly a tenth seen once. Sample: memory (CD45RO+) T cells sorted from blood. The origin of this receptor is a woman aged 18-35 years in good health. The J gene is TRBJ2-2, the V gene TRBV5-6; TRBD1 is a possible D gene (5 bases). The CDR3 region is CASSSGQRTGELFF. CDR3 DNA: TGTGCCAGCAGCAGTGGACAACGGACCGGGGAGCTGTTTTTT. Variable domain in full (rest from reference TRBV5-6 and TRBJ2-2): DAGVTQSPTHLIKTRGQQVTLRCSPKSGHDTVSWYQQALGQGPQFIFQYYEEEERQRGNFPDRFSGHQFPNYSSELNVNALLLGDSALYLCASSSGQRTGELFFGEGSRLTVL.